The rows below give T cell receptor beta chains drawn from one sample of a study of technical replicates of blood from a few donors. Method: immunoSEQ multiplex PCR; TCRdb's copy keeps in-frame clones and lacks some. The sample lists tens of thousands of clones; more than 90% were seen once. The sample was PBMCs. The receptors were sampled from a human donor in good health. Some clones in this sample may be carry-over from other donors' samples. CDR3s include the opening cysteine and the closing phenylalanine or tryptophan. A D gene is named only where the DNA matches it firmly. Clone sizes are given selectively: once, few, many, or a class where the clone is expanded.

j_call v_call clone_size d_call cdr3_nt cdr3_aa
TRBJ1-4 TRBV5-6 . . TGTGCCAGCAGCCCGGGTGAAGGGAGAGGCGAAAAACTGTTTTTT CASSPGEGRGEKLFF
TRBJ1-4 TRBV14 . . TGTGCCAGCAGCCACGCTGACGGCAGGGCATCAGAAAAACTGTTTTTT CASSHADGRASEKLFF
TRBJ1-5 TRBV27 . TRBD1 TGTGCCAGCAGTTTGTACAGGGGGAGCGGCAATCAGCCCCAGCATTTT CASSLYRGSGNQPQHF
TRBJ2-2 TRBV5-4 . . TGTGCCAGCAGCGCACCTCGGGGGGCCGACGGGGAGCTGTTTTTT CASSAPRGADGELFF
TRBJ1-1 TRBV6-6 . . TGTGCCAGCAGTTCGGCAGGGAGGGTGGCTGAAGCTTTCTTT CASSSAGRVAEAFF
TRBJ2-2 TRBV7-9 . . TGTGCCAGCAGCCTCTACTCCGGGGAGCTGTTTTTT CASSLYSGELFF
TRBJ2-2 TRBV6-1 . TRBD2 TGTGCCAGCAGTGAAACGGGACTAGCGGGCGCAAACACCGGGGAGCTGTTTTTT CASSETGLAGANTGELFF
TRBJ1-2 TRBV29-1 . . TGCAGCGTTGGGGAGGGAGGGGTGAAAAACTATGGCTACACCTTC CSVGEGGVKNYGYTF
TRBJ2-3 TRBV7-2 . . TGTGCCAGCAGCGCCCTAGCTAAGGGCACAGATACGCAGTATTTT CASSALAKGTDTQYF
TRBJ2-1 TRBV9 . TRBD2 TGTGCCAGCAGCGTCGCCCTGGGTAGCGGGAGCTACAATGAGCAGTTCTTC CASSVALGSGSYNEQFF
TRBJ1-3 TRBV30 . . TGTGCCTCTGGCGGAGCGATTCTCTCTGGAAACACCATATATTTT CASGGAILSGNTIYF
TRBJ2-6 TRBV30 . . TGTGCCTGGAGTCGGACAGCTGGGGCCAACGTCCTGACTTTC CAWSRTAGANVLTF
TRBJ2-7 TRBV15 once TRBD1 TGTGCCACCAGCAGAAAAGTCGGAGTAGGGGGCCACGAGCAGTACTTC CATSRKVGVGGHEQYF
TRBJ2-7 TRBV7-2 . . TGTGCCAGCAGCTTAGTGCAGGGGAGACCTGGCGAGCAGTACTTC CASSLVQGRPGEQYF
TRBJ2-2 TRBV7-3 once . TGTGCCAGCAGCTTAATGGGCCCGTTTGGGGAGCTGTTTTTT CASSLMGPFGELFF
TRBJ1-2 TRBV7-6 once . TGTGCCAGCAGCGCCCAAGGTCCAGGTGCCTACTATGGCTACACCTTC CASSAQGPGAYYGYTF
TRBJ2-3 TRBV6-1 few TRBD2 TGTGCCAGCAGTGAACCTCTAGCCCTAAGCGGGGCAGATACGCAGTATTTT CASSEPLALSGADTQYF
TRBJ1-1 TRBV14 . . TGTGCCAGCAGCCAAGATGGCGGGCAGGCGGTTACTGAAGCTTTCTTT CASSQDGGQAVTEAFF
TRBJ2-3 TRBV7-2 . TRBD2 TGTGCCAGCAGCTTACTAGCGGGGAAGAGGGGAGATACGCAGTATTTT CASSLLAGKRGDTQYF